This is a list of T cell receptor beta chains from one sample in a study of cytomegalovirus exposure and HLA in healthy donors. Clones were read by immunoSEQ multiplex PCR, and TCRdb kept only the in-frame ones, dropping some. The repertoire holds some 180,000 clones, with approximately 85% as singletons. The sample taken for sequencing was PBMCs. The receptors derive from a woman in her forties or fifties in good health and CMV-seronegative. CDR3s include the opening cysteine and the closing phenylalanine or tryptophan. The D gene is left open where the match is weak. Clone size is given for some rows only: seen once, a few or many times, or a class if the clone is expanded.

v_gene	j_gene	d_gene	abundance	CDR3aa	CDR3nt
TRBV4-1	TRBJ2-7	-	-	CASSQVIGPKSYEQYF	TGCGCCAGCAGCCAAGTAATTGGGCCGAAATCCTACGAGCAGTACTTC
TRBV28	TRBJ1-5	TRBD1	-	CASSLWGRGNYQPQHF	TGTGCCAGCAGTTTATGGGGCAGGGGGAACTATCAGCCCCAGCATTTT
TRBV29-1	TRBJ1-1	TRBD1	-	CSVPLQGAGEAFF	TGCAGCGTTCCATTACAGGGGGCTGGTGAAGCTTTCTTT
TRBV5-1	TRBJ2-1	-	-	CASSLDGRTYNEQFF	TGCGCCAGCAGCTTGGATGGGAGAACCTACAATGAGCAGTTCTTC
TRBV7-2	TRBJ2-3	-	-	CASSLRQAPPGYF	TGTGCCAGCAGCTTACGCCAAGCCCCCCCGGGGTATTTT
TRBV7-2	TRBJ2-7	TRBD1	-	CASSFRLTGSNYEQYF	TGTGCCAGCAGCTTCCGCCTGACAGGGTCGAACTACGAGCAGTACTTC
TRBV7-9	TRBJ1-1	TRBD1	-	CASSPLLGDRRVGEAFF	TGTGCCAGCAGCCCTCTCTTGGGGGACAGGAGAGTGGGTGAAGCTTTCTTT
TRBV27	TRBJ2-7	-	-	CASSLEVGDSYEQYF	TGTGCCAGCAGTTTGGAGGTAGGCGACTCCTACGAGCAGTACTTC
TRBV11-2	TRBJ1-2	TRBD1	-	CASSLSRPGQFNYGYTF	TGTGCCAGCAGCTTAAGTCGACCGGGACAGTTTAACTATGGCTACACCTTC
TRBV7-8	TRBJ1-3	-	few	CASSLDAVGNTIYF	TGTGCCAGCAGCTTAGATGCGGTCGGAAACACCATATATTTT
TRBV6-1	TRBJ1-4	-	-	CASSVRGKLFF	TGTGCCAGCAGTGTTCGGGGAAAACTGTTTTTT
TRBV5-1	TRBJ2-2	TRBD2	-	CASSLVGGRRQSGGELFF	TGCGCCAGCAGCTTGGTCGGCGGGAGGCGACAGTCTGGCGGGGAGCTGTTTTTT
TRBV19	TRBJ2-3	TRBD2	-	CATNPAGAGDTQYF	TGTGCCACCAACCCAGCGGGAGCCGGAGATACGCAGTATTTT
TRBV7-2	TRBJ2-5	-	-	CASRAQGTTKETQYF	TGTGCCAGCAGGGCCCAGGGTACGACCAAAGAGACCCAGTACTTC
TRBV5-4	TRBJ2-7	TRBD2	few	CASSPRGLAGGNNYEQYF	TGTGCCAGCAGCCCGCGAGGGCTAGCGGGAGGGAACAACTACGAGCAGTACTTC
TRBV6-1	TRBJ1-2	-	-	CASSVLQGSQEYGYTF	TGTGCCAGCAGTGTTTTGCAGGGTTCACAAGAATATGGCTACACCTTC
TRBV29-1	TRBJ2-1	TRBD2	once	CSVGLAGVRNEQFF	TGCAGCGTTGGTCTAGCGGGAGTTCGCAATGAGCAGTTCTTC
TRBV2	TRBJ2-3	-	-	CASGLITDTQYF	TGTGCCAGCGGCCTGATCACAGATACGCAGTATTTT
TRBV7-2	TRBJ2-1	TRBD2	-	CASSIGLANEQFF	TGTGCCAGCAGCATCGGACTAGCCAATGAGCAGTTCTTC
TRBV10-3	TRBJ1-6	-	-	CASGKGPNSPLHF	TGTGCCTCTGGCAAGGGGCCGAATTCACCCCTCCACTTT
TRBV7-9	TRBJ1-5	-	-	CASSFSPGSNQPQHF	TGTGCCAGCAGCTTCAGTCCAGGGAGCAATCAGCCCCAGCATTTT
TRBV18	TRBJ1-4	-	-	CASSLNREGEKLFF	TGTGCCAGCTCACTTAACAGGGAGGGTGAAAAACTGTTTTTT
TRBV5-4	TRBJ1-1	TRBD1	-	CASTRGLDRGWDTEAFF	TGTGCCAGCACCAGGGGGCTGGACAGGGGTTGGGATACTGAAGCTTTCTTT
TRBV28	TRBJ2-1	TRBD2	-	CASSPYRERGRRNEQFF	TGTGCCAGCAGCCCTTACCGGGAGCGCGGGAGGAGGAATGAGCAGTTCTTC
TRBV11-2	TRBJ2-3	TRBD2	-	CASSLGGASGIPDTQYF	TGTGCCAGCAGCTTAGGCGGTGCTAGCGGGATCCCAGATACGCAGTATTTT
TRBV19	TRBJ1-1	TRBD1	-	CASLTTGATEAFF	TGTGCCAGCCTGACTACAGGGGCCACTGAAGCTTTCTTT
TRBV2	TRBJ1-1	TRBD1	-	CASIPRDRAFF	TGTGCCAGCATTCCCCGGGACAGAGCTTTCTTT
TRBV7-9	TRBJ2-7	TRBD2	-	CASSSLSGRAYEQYF	TGTGCCAGCAGCTCTTTAAGCGGGAGGGCCTACGAGCAGTACTTC